This T cell receptor beta chain was profiled in a study of shared clonotypes between healthy human individuals. Whole-study results and caveats: Depth was large, yet rarefaction showed that sorted-subset sequencing was incomplete.

Germline-derived CDR1 and CDR2 are MNHNY and SVGAGI (reference sequence). The CDR3 totals 13 residues. V was pared by 4 bases and J by 4 bases, with 10 bases between. As concerns this clone: As yet, its antigen is unknown.

Deep-level running was used for the assay. It was about 210 ng DNA, about 30,000 T cell genomes, that sorted-subset replicate PCRs used. In the authors' workflow: For the immunoSEQ data, sequences were junction-only without quality scores, so filtering differed. Only in-frame clones appear in the TCRdb table, and some are missing; sequencing was by immunoSEQ multiplex PCR. V and J calls plus clone size are reproduced from that table; the DNA served to infer D and trimming. The sample contains roughly 86,000 clones, 60% to 70% of which appear only once. The chain has TRBV6-6 and TRBJ1-1; D is perhaps TRBD1 (6 bases). The TCR was taken from a man younger than 45 in good health. The sequenced material came from memory CD8+ T cells sorted from blood. Subset indicated: CD45RO+ cells pooled with CCR7-negative TemRA cells. CDR3 in amino acids: CASSLIGGTEAFF. The DNA of the CDR3 is TGTGCCAGCAGTTTGATAGGGGGCACTGAAGCTTTCTTT.